The 14 T cell receptor beta chains below all came from one sample that was sequenced in a study of T cells in Graves' hyperthyroidism and ophthalmopathy. The CDR3 regions of TCR beta were amplified from RNA transcripts. The HTBI primer set was used in a first-round RT-PCR of the TCR CDR3. TCRdb ran MiXCR on the multiplex PCR reads and lists one entry per CDR3 protein. In the table there are hundreds of thousands of distinct CDR3 sequences, 45% of which are singletons. Sample: peripheral blood or thyroid tissue (not recorded which). The receptors here all came from an adult man with Graves' disease, either hyperthyroidism or ophthalmopathy (not recorded which).

V usage is TRBV20-1 and J usage is TRBJ2-7, with D tentatively TRBD2 (5 bases). Germline V gives CDR1 DFQATT, CDR2 SNEGSKA (reference sequence). Trimming pared 0 bases from V and 3 bases from J, leaving 15 bases between. The CDR3 has 15 amino acids. The CDR3 here is CSARDVGGAYYEQYF. CDR3 bases: TGCAGTGCTAGAGATGTAGGAGGAGCCTACTACGAGCAGTACTTC.

The chain links TRBV9 to TRBJ1-2, with TRBD1 matching 7 bases. Germline trimming cut 5 bases from V and 4 bases from J; bases unmatched to any gene: 8. In germline, CDR1 is SGDLS, CDR2 YYNGEE. This CDR3 comprises 14 residues. CDR3 bases: TGTGCCAGCAGTACCAACAGGGGAGGCTATGGCTACACCTTC. Protein product: CASSTNRGGYGYTF.

About this clonotype: A much larger clone is a single base away; this may be a read error. Without the conserved terminal phenylalanine or tryptophan, this CDR3 likely stems from a read error. V gene TRBV12-3 or TRBV12-4 combines with J gene TRBJ1-1, with D unresolved. The germline V and J ends were trimmed by 3 bases and 2 bases, with 10 bases remaining between them. The CDR3 runs 14 residues. This chain's CDR3 is CASSFQALNTEAFS. Written as DNA, the CDR3 is TGTGCCAGCAGTTTCCAGGCCCTAAACACTGAAGCTTTCTCT.

The rearrangement joins TRBV2 to TRBJ1-5; TRBD1 matches 7 bases. V trimming: 4 bases; J trimming: 6 bases; junction bases outside the gene matches: 12. The CDR3 extends over 16 amino acids. Germline-derived CDR1 and CDR2 are SNHLY and FYNNEI. CDR3 in amino acids: CASSAGTTGVGQPQHF. In DNA form, the CDR3 reads TGTGCCAGCAGTGCAGGGACTACAGGGGTCGGTCAGCCCCAGCATTTT.

The chain combines TRBV6-4 with TRBJ2-7; 10 bases match TRBD2. The germline gives CDR1 MRHNA, CDR2 SNTAGT. This CDR3 has 17 amino acids. V gave up 8 bases and J gave up 0 bases; unmatched junction bases: 13. CDR3 coding DNA: TGTGCCAGCGGTACTATCGCCGGGACTAGCGACTCCTACGAGCAGTACTTC. It specifies CASGTIAGTSDSYEQYF.

This clonotype has just a few counts. J is TRBJ2-5 and V is TRBV6-5; 9 bases map to TRBD2. Per germline, CDR1 MNHEY and CDR2 SVGAGI. The CDR3 length is 17 residues. Losses at the gene ends were 2 bases for V and 5 bases for J; bases not matched to a gene: 12. The CDR3 coding sequence is TGTGCCAGCAGTTACCCCGTTACTAGCGGGTCATGGGAGACCCAGTACTTC. It specifies CASSYPVTSGSWETQYF.

This chain connects TRBV7-9 to TRBJ2-5, with D possibly matching TRBD2 (6 bases). CDR1 and CDR2 (germline): SEHNR, FQNEAQ (reference sequence). V dropped 5 bases and J dropped 5 bases, with 18 bases sitting between them. The CDR3 spans 15 residues. Here the CDR3 DNA reads TGTGCCAGCAGCCTTATCGGGGGAGTCTATGAGACCCAGTACTTC. It specifies CASSLIGGVYETQYF.

V is TRBV25-1 and J is TRBJ2-7; 11 bases are a match to TRBD2. The V segment lost 5 bases and the J segment 3 bases; nucleotides outside the gene matches: 6. CDR1 and CDR2 (germline): MGHDK, SYGVNS. The CDR3 covers 15 residues. CDR3 DNA sequence: TGTGCCAGCAGTACTACCGGGACTAGCGGCTACGAGCAGTACTTC. This encodes CASSTTGTSGYEQYF.

V gene TRBV12-3 or TRBV12-4 combines with J gene TRBJ1-4; 8 bases agree with TRBD1. J gave up 8 bases and V 4 bases, and 9 bases lay outside the gene matches. The CDR3 covers 15 residues. In DNA form, the CDR3 reads TGTGCCAGCAGTTACAGGACAGGGCCAAGGGAAAAACTGTTTTTT. Translated, it gives CASSYRTGPREKLFF.

This clonotype was found many times. The chain couples TRBV20-1 to TRBJ2-5, with D perhaps TRBD1 (6 bases). V lost 5 bases, J lost 2 bases, and 12 bases lay in between. Looked up from germline, CDR1 is DFQATT and CDR2 is SNEGSKA (reference sequence). There are 13 residues in the CDR3. DNA of the CDR3: TGCAGTGCTGAGTGGGGGCTACAAGAGACCCAGTACTTC. Translation gives CSAEWGLQETQYF.

This chain joins TRBV2 and TRBJ1-2; D remains ambiguous. The DNA end is more similar to TRBJ2-1, so the J call may be wrong. Germline values: CDR1 SNHLY, CDR2 FYNNEI. This CDR3 is 12 amino acids long. The CDR3 loop reads CASSVEVGEQFF. For the CDR3, the DNA is TGTGCCAGCAGTGTTGAGGTGGGGGAGCAGTTCTTC.

This clonotype turned up a few times. The rearrangement joins TRBV6-5 to TRBJ1-1; possible D gene TRBD1, 6 bases. V was shortened by 6 bases and J by 1 base, with 21 bases between the two germline ends. In germline, CDR1 is MNHEY, CDR2 SVGAGI. The CDR3 is made up of 17 amino acids. CDR3 DNA sequence: TGTGCCAGCAGGGTCACAGGGTCGGTTGGGGGGAACACTGAAGCTTTCTTT. Translating gives CASRVTGSVGGNTEAFF.

The chain links TRBV5-1 to TRBJ1-2; D remains unclear. CDR3 length equals 12 residues. Trimming left V 2 bases short and J 5 bases short, with 7 bases between. The germline V gene has CDR1 SGHRS and CDR2 YFSETQ. The CDR3 sequence is CASSFGEYGYTF. CDR3 DNA sequence: TGCGCCAGCAGCTTTGGAGAATATGGCTACACCTTC.

This sequence joins TRBV10-3 and TRBJ2-7; TRBD1 aligns across 9 bases. The V gene's germline CDR1 is ENHRY and CDR2 SYGVKD. This CDR3 region has 12 residues. CDR3 region: CAIRTGAYEQYF. CDR3 nucleotide sequence: TGTGCTATTAGGACAGGGGCCTACGAGCAGTACTTC.